This section outlines one TCR beta chain sequence together with its context. This CDR3 region has 15 residues. The germline V gene encodes CDR1 MDHEN and CDR2 SYDVKM. The V and J ends lost 7 bases and 1 base respectively, with 13 bases between them. These data belong to a study of blood T cell repertoires in COVID-19. Study background: From the United States, Italy and Spain came samples of acute and convalescent COVID-19. The analysed material was cDNA or gDNA that came from T cells, B-cell-depleted T cells, or PBMCs.

Authors' methods: Estimates of nucleated cell counts were drawn from the amplification of reference gene primers. The protocol was immunoSEQ multiplex PCR, while the TCRdb copy is restricted to in-frame clones and leaves out a portion. The D gene and trimming were derived from the DNA, and the V and J assignments and clone size from that table. The sample shows some 140,000 clones, about 76% of them seen only once. The clonotype was recovered from an elderly man with acute or convalescent COVID-19. Sequencing was carried out using peripheral blood. The V and J genes are TRBV28 and TRBJ2-2; no reliable D call. The CDR3: CASKETDLNTGELFF. The CDR3 nucleotides read TGTGCCAGCAAGGAGACGGATTTGAACACCGGGGAGCTGTTTTTT.